These 27 T cell receptor beta chains were sequenced from one sample in a study of OX40 agonist ivuxolimab in advanced cancers. The assay was immunoSEQ multiplex PCR, and TCRdb's table has in-frame clones only and misses some. Found here are approximately 60,000 clones, roughly 86% of them singletons; the top ten hold around 5.2%. The sequencing used CD4+ or CD8+ T cells sorted from blood, collected in a trial of the OX40 agonist ivuxolimab. All receptors derive from an adult with an advanced solid tumor such as melanoma, head and neck, liver or kidney cancer.

This clone has only a few counts. The chain joins TRBV5-1 to TRBJ2-7; 9 nucleotides match TRBD1. CDR1 and CDR2 (germline): SGHRS, YFSETQ. J was trimmed by 3 bases and V by 3 bases; bases with no gene match: 4. This CDR3 comprises 14 residues. The CDR3 reads CASSSTGGVYEQYF. The CDR3 region has the DNA TGCGCCAGCAGCTCAACAGGGGGCGTCTACGAGCAGTACTTC.

The rearrangement uses TRBV4-1 and TRBJ1-2; 8 nucleotides agree with TRBD1. Looked up from germline, CDR1 is MGHRA and CDR2 is YSYEKL. There are 15 residues in the CDR3. V was pared by 4 bases and J by 4 bases, with 8 bases of the junction left unmatched. As DNA, the CDR3 is TGCGCCAGCAGCCTTGACAGGGGATGGGGCTATGGCTACACCTTC. Protein product: CASSLDRGWGYGYTF.

This rearrangement joins TRBV29-1 to TRBJ1-1, with D uncertain. Per germline, CDR1 SQVTM and CDR2 ANQGSEA. The V end was cut by 5 bases, the J end by 1 base, with 8 bases between. The CDR3 sequence is 12 residues long. The CDR3 sequence is CSVRPANTEAFF. DNA for the CDR3: TGCAGCGTTAGACCGGCGAACACTGAAGCTTTCTTT.

This clone was observed a handful of times. Its ends do not fully match the called genes, so a read error is possible. The CDR3 DNA reads as TGTGCTAGCAGCTTAGACCTAGCGGGAGGACGGAATGAGCAGTTCTTC. Its protein is CASSLDLAGGRNEQFF. The gene calls are TRBV7-7 and TRBJ2-1; the match to TRBD2 covers 11 bases. CDR1 is SSHAT and CDR2 is FNYEAQ in the germline V gene (reference sequence). The CDR3 is 16 residues long. Full variable domain (outside the CDR3, taken from reference TRBV7-7 and TRBJ2-1): GAGVSQSPRYKVTKRGQDVTLRCDPISSHATLYWYQQALGQGPEFLTYFNYEAQPDKSGLPSDRFSAERPEGSISTLTIQRTEQRDSAMYRCASSLDLAGGRNEQFFGPGTRLTVL.

The rearrangement uses TRBV10-3 and TRBJ2-1; tentative D call: TRBD2 (5 bases). Germline assignment: CDR1 ENHRY and CDR2 SYGVKD. With 0 bases removed from V and 0 bases from J, the gap between germline ends came to 12 bases. The CDR3 has 17 amino acids. The CDR3 is CAISESEAGTSYNEQFF. In DNA, the CDR3 is TGTGCCATCAGTGAGTCGGAGGCGGGCACCTCCTACAATGAGCAGTTCTTC.

The chain links TRBV2 to TRBJ1-1; possibly TRBD1 for D (5 bases). Deletions cut 8 bases from V and 13 bases from J, with 14 bases between. The CDR3 totals 10 residues. CDR1 and CDR2 from the germline V gene are SNHLY and FYNNEI. CDR3 protein: CASGTGKHFF. In DNA form, the CDR3 reads TGTGCCAGCGGAACAGGAAAGCATTTCTTT.

The chain combines TRBV28 with TRBJ2-7, with D uncertain. The V gene lost 4 bases and the J gene lost 4 bases, with 11 bases spanning the gap. CDR3 size: 13 residues. CDR1 MDHEN and CDR2 SYDVKM come from the germline V gene. The CDR3 region has the DNA TGTGCCAGCAGTTCCCCGAGCCTTTACGAGCAGTACTTC. It codes for CASSSPSLYEQYF.

The table lists this clone with a count of one. V is TRBV5-1 and J is TRBJ1-1, with D unresolved. V lost 2 bases to trimming and J lost 4 bases, with 15 bases between them. Germline V lookup: CDR1 SGHRS, CDR2 YFSETQ. The CDR3 spans 15 residues. CDR3 DNA sequence: TGCGCCAGCAGCTTCTTGGGAGGGCTTGGCACTGAAGCTTTCTTT. Its protein product is CASSFLGGLGTEAFF.

V gene TRBV4-1 combines with J gene TRBJ2-3, with D unclear. The V gene's germline CDR1 is MGHRA and CDR2 YSYEKL. The CDR3 is 15 amino acids. Trimming left V 0 bases short and J 6 bases short, with 13 bases between. Here the CDR3 DNA reads TGCGCCAGCAGCCAAGATCCTAGGACGGAGGATACGCAGTATTTT. This translates into CASSQDPRTEDTQYF.

The CDR3 loop is CASSLGHVFANQPQHF. DNA of the CDR3: TGTGCCAGCAGCTTAGGTCACGTTTTCGCGAATCAGCCCCAGCATTTT. This chain connects TRBV7-8 to TRBJ1-5; D gene uncertain. The germline V and J ends were trimmed by 1 base and 4 bases, with 14 bases remaining between them. This CDR3 has 16 amino acids. Germline values: CDR1 SGHVS, CDR2 FQNEAQ. Together with reference TRBV7-8 and TRBJ1-5, the CDR3 gives the full variable domain: GAGVSQSPRYKVAKRGQDVALRCDPISGHVSLFWYQQALGQGPEFLTYFQNEAQLDKSGLPSDRFFAERPEGSVSTLKIQRTQQEDSAVYLCASSLGHVFANQPQHFGDGTRLSIL.

This clone was observed a single time. The V gene is TRBV5-1, the J gene TRBJ1-5, with unresolved D. This CDR3 contains 14 residues. Per germline, CDR1 SGHRS and CDR2 YFSETQ. With 4 bases removed from V and 7 bases from J, the gap between germline ends came to 15 bases. The CDR3 loop is CASSPDSRWQPQHF. The DNA of the CDR3 is TGCGCCAGCAGCCCAGACTCTCGTTGGCAGCCCCAGCATTTT. Using reference TRBV5-1 and TRBJ1-5 for the parts outside the CDR3, the full variable domain is KAGVTQTPRYLIKTRGQQVTLSCSPISGHRSVSWYQQTPGQGLQFLFEYFSETQRNKGNFPGRFSGRQFSNSRSEMNVSTLELGDSALYLCASSPDSRWQPQHFGDGTRLSIL.

The J gene is TRBJ2-7, the V gene TRBV6-5; 9 bases are shared with TRBD2. With 0 bases clipped from V and 3 bases from J, the junction kept 6 bases outside the gene matches. CDR1 and CDR2 from the germline V gene are MNHEY and SVGAGI. The CDR3 runs 16 residues. This CDR3 is CASSYSLRGGIYEQYF. The CDR3 DNA is TGTGCCAGCAGTTACTCGCTGCGGGGGGGAATCTACGAGCAGTACTTC.

The rearrangement links TRBV28 to TRBJ2-7, with 8 positions matching TRBD2. Germline values: CDR1 MDHEN, CDR2 SYDVKM. V was clipped by 4 bases and J by 2 bases; unmatched bases: 10. The CDR3 is 16 residues long. The CDR3 DNA reads as TGTGCCAGCAGTTCCTCGCGGCGGGAGGTTACCTACGAGCAGTACTTC. Protein: CASSSSRREVTYEQYF.

This sequence joins TRBV5-4 and TRBJ2-3, with TRBD1 as a possible D gene (6 bases). The V and J ends lost 0 bases and 2 bases respectively, with 19 bases between them. The CDR3 is 18 residues long. Germline CDR1 and CDR2: SGHNT and YYREEE (reference sequence). The CDR3 bases are TGTGCCAGCAGCTTGGATTTATGGTCAGGGGTTAACACAGATACGCAGTATTTT. As protein: CASSLDLWSGVNTDTQYF.

The table lists this clone with a count of one. CDR3 DNA sequence: TGTGCCAGCAGCTTTAGTCAGTTTACCGGGGAGCTGTTTTTT. It translates to CASSFSQFTGELFF. The rearrangement links TRBV11-3 to TRBJ2-2; D uncertain. Trimming left V 3 bases short and J 5 bases short, with 10 bases between. The CDR3 is 14 amino acids. Germline V gene data show CDR1 as SGHNT and CDR2 as YENEEA.

The chain has TRBV27 and TRBJ1-2; 7 nucleotides agree with TRBD1. With 5 bases clipped from V and 0 bases from J, the junction kept 9 bases outside the gene matches. This CDR3 region has 16 residues. The germline CDR1 and CDR2 sequences are MNHEY and SMNVEV (reference sequence). The DNA for the CDR3 is TGTGCCAGCAGTCGGGACAGCGCTTACCCTAACTATGGCTACACCTTC. It translates to CASSRDSAYPNYGYTF.

The V call is TRBV5-1, the J call TRBJ2-5, with D possibly being TRBD1 (6 bases). Germline CDR1 SGHRS, CDR2 YFSETQ. Trimming pared 0 bases from V and 5 bases from J, leaving 11 bases between. CDR3 length: 14 amino acids. The CDR3 DNA is TGCGCCAGCAGCTTGGTGACCCAGGGGGAGACCCAGTACTTC. As protein: CASSLVTQGETQYF.

The V and J genes are TRBV9 and TRBJ1-4; D is possibly TRBD1 (5 bases). Trimming stripped 5 bases from V and 6 bases from J, with 17 bases between. Germline loops: CDR1 SGDLS, CDR2 YYNGEE. This CDR3 has 15 residues. The CDR3 here is CASSPDGRVDEKLFF. The CDR3 nucleotides are TGTGCCAGCAGTCCAGATGGCAGGGTTGATGAAAAACTGTTTTTT.

The CDR3 region is CASAPGAGNYGYTF. The CDR3 DNA reads TGTGCCAGTGCCCCGGGAGCCGGCAACTATGGCTACACCTTC. The genes are TRBV19 and TRBJ1-2, with D unclear. There are 14 residues in the CDR3. Germline loops: CDR1 LNHDA, CDR2 SQIVND (reference sequence). V lost 8 bases, J lost 2 bases, and 15 bases lay in between.

The rearrangement joins TRBV5-5 to TRBJ2-7, with 7 bases aligning to TRBD2. This CDR3 has 16 amino acids. V lost 0 bases, J lost 4 bases, and 10 bases stayed unmatched. Germline loops: CDR1 SGHKS, CDR2 YYEKEE (reference sequence). DNA for the CDR3: TGTGCCAGCAGCTTGGCCGTGGGCGGGAGTTCTTACGAGCAGTACTTC. Translation gives CASSLAVGGSSYEQYF.

This rearrangement joins TRBV30 to TRBJ2-3; D gene uncertain. Trimming cost V 1 base and J 4 bases, with 12 bases left between them. The CDR3 extends over 14 amino acids. CDR1 and CDR2 (germline): GTSNPN, SVGIG (reference sequence). The CDR3 is CAWSDTYWADTQYF. CDR3 coding DNA: TGTGCCTGGAGTGATACATACTGGGCAGATACGCAGTATTTT.

The chain uses TRBV30 and TRBJ1-3; D perhaps matches TRBD1 (5 bases). The CDR3 contains 14 residues. Germline V CDR1 and CDR2: GTSNPN, SVGIG (reference sequence). V lost 8 bases and J 0 bases, leaving 14 bases between the germline ends. CDR3: CAGGTPHSGNTIYF. In DNA, the CDR3 is TGTGCCGGGGGGACCCCACACTCTGGAAACACCATATATTTT. Looking up the rest from reference TRBV30 and TRBJ1-3 gives the full variable domain: SQTIHQWPATLVQPVGSPLSLECTVEGTSNPNLYWYRQAAGRGLQLLFYSVGIGQISSEVPQNLSASRPQDRQFILSSKKLLLSDSGFYLCAGGTPHSGNTIYFGEGSWLTVV.

The rearrangement joins TRBV4-3 to TRBJ1-6, with a possible D match to TRBD1 (5 bases). The CDR3 sequence is 14 residues long. V was clipped by 3 bases and J by 10 bases, with 13 bases between them. In germline, CDR1 is LGHNA, CDR2 YSLEER. The DNA for the CDR3 is TGCGCCAGCAGCCAGGAATGGGGCCGGTCACCCCTCCACTTT. Its translation is CASSQEWGRSPLHF.

The chain recombines TRBV5-8 with TRBJ1-2; no clear D. Germline lookup yields CDR1 SGHTS and CDR2 YDEGEE. V gave up 1 base and J gave up 2 bases, with 9 bases separating them. CDR3 length equals 14 residues. CDR3 DNA: TGTGCCAGCAGCTTGCGGCAGCGGAACTATGGCTACACCTTC. Translation: CASSLRQRNYGYTF.

This rearrangement joins TRBV19 to TRBJ1-4; D possibly corresponds to TRBD1 (6 bases). Germline values: CDR1 LNHDA, CDR2 SQIVND (reference sequence). V was clipped by 8 bases and J by 7 bases, with 20 bases between them. This CDR3 comprises 15 residues. This CDR3 reads CASSKITGRTEKLFF. The CDR3 DNA is TGTGCCAGTTCAAAAATTACAGGGCGGACTGAAAAACTGTTTTTT.

The chain has TRBV5-1 and TRBJ1-2; D ambiguous. Germline-derived CDR1 and CDR2 are SGHRS and YFSETQ. The V and J ends lost 5 bases and 0 bases respectively, with 11 bases between them. The CDR3 sequence is 14 residues long. CDR3 loop: CASSGRDPNYGYTF. CDR3 nucleotides: TGCGCCAGCAGTGGCAGAGACCCTAACTATGGCTACACCTTC.

The V and J genes are TRBV27 and TRBJ2-7; D call uncertain. This CDR3 spans 15 amino acids. The V end lost 6 bases, the J end lost 2 bases, and 17 bases lay between the germline ends. CDR1 and CDR2 from the germline V gene are MNHEY and SMNVEV (reference sequence). CDR3 in amino acids: CASRSQARLTYEQYF. The CDR3 bases are TGTGCCAGCAGAAGCCAGGCTAGGCTTACCTACGAGCAGTACTTC.